The 6 T cell receptor beta chains reported below all come from one sample, sequenced in a study of STAT5B mutations in CD4+ large granular lymphocyte leukemia. Here immunoSEQ multiplex PCR was the method, and the copy in TCRdb shows in-frame clones only, minus some. The sample consists of around 33,000 clones, more than 70% of them appearing once. Source material: CD4+ T cells from blood buffy coats. The receptors were gathered from a human donor in good health.

The chain recombines TRBV10-3 with TRBJ1-1, with 9 nucleotides matching TRBD1. The CDR3 is 16 amino acids. J was trimmed by 0 bases and V by 6 bases; bases with no gene match: 8. CDR1 and CDR2 (germline): ENHRY, SYGVKD. CDR3 loop: CAIRPGQGKMNTEAFF. The CDR3 DNA follows: TGTGCCATCAGGCCGGGACAGGGTAAGATGAACACTGAAGCTTTCTTT.

J is TRBJ1-4 and V is TRBV14, with D perhaps TRBD1 (5 bases). Deletions cut 2 bases from V and 6 bases from J, with 16 bases between. This CDR3 spans 16 amino acids. From germline, CDR1 is SGHDN and CDR2 FVKESK. The CDR3 nucleotides are TGTGCCAGCAGCCAACCACCCGGGGACGAAGATGAAAAACTGTTTTTT. Protein: CASSQPPGDEDEKLFF. Supplemented by reference TRBV14 and TRBJ1-4, the full variable domain reads EAGVTQFPSHSVIEKGQTVTLRCDPISGHDNLYWYRRVMGKEIKFLLHFVKESKQDESGMPNNRFLAERTGGTYSTLKVQPAELEDSGVYFCASSQPPGDEDEKLFFGSGTQLSVL.

On this clone: Other DNA sequences in the sample encode the same CDR3. This chain joins TRBV30 and TRBJ2-1, with 15 bases matching TRBD2. The germline V gene has CDR1 GTSNPN and CDR2 SVGIG (reference sequence). The CDR3 contains 19 residues. J was trimmed by 8 bases and V by 5 bases; bases with no gene match: 19. Here the CDR3 DNA reads TGTGCCTGGGGAGCCGGGACTAGCGGGAGGAGTCGTATAAGGGATGAGCAGTTCTTC. Encoded protein: CAWGAGTSGRSRIRDEQFF.

This clone occurred a few times. The chain links TRBV7-2 to TRBJ1-1, with D unresolved. Germline V gene sequence: CDR1 SGHTA, CDR2 FQGNSA. There are 13 residues in the CDR3. Deletions cut 4 bases from V and 8 bases from J, with 14 bases between. The CDR3, as DNA: TGTGCCAGCAGCTCCTCTGGACGTCGCGAAGCTTTCTTT. Protein sequence: CASSSSGRREAFF.

The chain joins TRBV7-3 to TRBJ1-2, with a possible D match to TRBD1 (5 bases). V was pared by 0 bases and J by 8 bases, with 10 bases between. Germline lookup yields CDR1 SGHTA and CDR2 FQGTGA. The CDR3 contains 13 residues. The CDR3 DNA follows: TGTGCCAGCAGCTTAACAGGGGAAGAGGGCTACACCTTC. It translates to CASSLTGEEGYTF.

V usage is TRBV11-2 and J usage is TRBJ1-1, with a weak D call TRBD1 (5 bases). V was clipped by 2 bases and J by 0 bases, with 13 bases between them. The germline V gene has CDR1 SGHAT and CDR2 FQNNGV. The CDR3 totals 16 residues. The CDR3 here is CASSLTWGLVNTEAFF. CDR3 bases: TGTGCCAGCAGCTTAACCTGGGGACTCGTGAACACTGAAGCTTTCTTT.